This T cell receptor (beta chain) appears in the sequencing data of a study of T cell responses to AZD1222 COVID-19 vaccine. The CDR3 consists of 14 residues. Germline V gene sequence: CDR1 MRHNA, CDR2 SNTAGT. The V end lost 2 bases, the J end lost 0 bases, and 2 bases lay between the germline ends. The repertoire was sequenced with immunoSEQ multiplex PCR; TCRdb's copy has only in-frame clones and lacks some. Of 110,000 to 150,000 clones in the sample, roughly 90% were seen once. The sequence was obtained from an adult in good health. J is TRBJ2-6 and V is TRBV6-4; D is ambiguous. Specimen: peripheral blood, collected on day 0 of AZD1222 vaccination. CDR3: CASSDNSGANVLTF. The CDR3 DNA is TGTGCCAGCAGTGACAACTCTGGGGCCAACGTCCTGACTTTC.